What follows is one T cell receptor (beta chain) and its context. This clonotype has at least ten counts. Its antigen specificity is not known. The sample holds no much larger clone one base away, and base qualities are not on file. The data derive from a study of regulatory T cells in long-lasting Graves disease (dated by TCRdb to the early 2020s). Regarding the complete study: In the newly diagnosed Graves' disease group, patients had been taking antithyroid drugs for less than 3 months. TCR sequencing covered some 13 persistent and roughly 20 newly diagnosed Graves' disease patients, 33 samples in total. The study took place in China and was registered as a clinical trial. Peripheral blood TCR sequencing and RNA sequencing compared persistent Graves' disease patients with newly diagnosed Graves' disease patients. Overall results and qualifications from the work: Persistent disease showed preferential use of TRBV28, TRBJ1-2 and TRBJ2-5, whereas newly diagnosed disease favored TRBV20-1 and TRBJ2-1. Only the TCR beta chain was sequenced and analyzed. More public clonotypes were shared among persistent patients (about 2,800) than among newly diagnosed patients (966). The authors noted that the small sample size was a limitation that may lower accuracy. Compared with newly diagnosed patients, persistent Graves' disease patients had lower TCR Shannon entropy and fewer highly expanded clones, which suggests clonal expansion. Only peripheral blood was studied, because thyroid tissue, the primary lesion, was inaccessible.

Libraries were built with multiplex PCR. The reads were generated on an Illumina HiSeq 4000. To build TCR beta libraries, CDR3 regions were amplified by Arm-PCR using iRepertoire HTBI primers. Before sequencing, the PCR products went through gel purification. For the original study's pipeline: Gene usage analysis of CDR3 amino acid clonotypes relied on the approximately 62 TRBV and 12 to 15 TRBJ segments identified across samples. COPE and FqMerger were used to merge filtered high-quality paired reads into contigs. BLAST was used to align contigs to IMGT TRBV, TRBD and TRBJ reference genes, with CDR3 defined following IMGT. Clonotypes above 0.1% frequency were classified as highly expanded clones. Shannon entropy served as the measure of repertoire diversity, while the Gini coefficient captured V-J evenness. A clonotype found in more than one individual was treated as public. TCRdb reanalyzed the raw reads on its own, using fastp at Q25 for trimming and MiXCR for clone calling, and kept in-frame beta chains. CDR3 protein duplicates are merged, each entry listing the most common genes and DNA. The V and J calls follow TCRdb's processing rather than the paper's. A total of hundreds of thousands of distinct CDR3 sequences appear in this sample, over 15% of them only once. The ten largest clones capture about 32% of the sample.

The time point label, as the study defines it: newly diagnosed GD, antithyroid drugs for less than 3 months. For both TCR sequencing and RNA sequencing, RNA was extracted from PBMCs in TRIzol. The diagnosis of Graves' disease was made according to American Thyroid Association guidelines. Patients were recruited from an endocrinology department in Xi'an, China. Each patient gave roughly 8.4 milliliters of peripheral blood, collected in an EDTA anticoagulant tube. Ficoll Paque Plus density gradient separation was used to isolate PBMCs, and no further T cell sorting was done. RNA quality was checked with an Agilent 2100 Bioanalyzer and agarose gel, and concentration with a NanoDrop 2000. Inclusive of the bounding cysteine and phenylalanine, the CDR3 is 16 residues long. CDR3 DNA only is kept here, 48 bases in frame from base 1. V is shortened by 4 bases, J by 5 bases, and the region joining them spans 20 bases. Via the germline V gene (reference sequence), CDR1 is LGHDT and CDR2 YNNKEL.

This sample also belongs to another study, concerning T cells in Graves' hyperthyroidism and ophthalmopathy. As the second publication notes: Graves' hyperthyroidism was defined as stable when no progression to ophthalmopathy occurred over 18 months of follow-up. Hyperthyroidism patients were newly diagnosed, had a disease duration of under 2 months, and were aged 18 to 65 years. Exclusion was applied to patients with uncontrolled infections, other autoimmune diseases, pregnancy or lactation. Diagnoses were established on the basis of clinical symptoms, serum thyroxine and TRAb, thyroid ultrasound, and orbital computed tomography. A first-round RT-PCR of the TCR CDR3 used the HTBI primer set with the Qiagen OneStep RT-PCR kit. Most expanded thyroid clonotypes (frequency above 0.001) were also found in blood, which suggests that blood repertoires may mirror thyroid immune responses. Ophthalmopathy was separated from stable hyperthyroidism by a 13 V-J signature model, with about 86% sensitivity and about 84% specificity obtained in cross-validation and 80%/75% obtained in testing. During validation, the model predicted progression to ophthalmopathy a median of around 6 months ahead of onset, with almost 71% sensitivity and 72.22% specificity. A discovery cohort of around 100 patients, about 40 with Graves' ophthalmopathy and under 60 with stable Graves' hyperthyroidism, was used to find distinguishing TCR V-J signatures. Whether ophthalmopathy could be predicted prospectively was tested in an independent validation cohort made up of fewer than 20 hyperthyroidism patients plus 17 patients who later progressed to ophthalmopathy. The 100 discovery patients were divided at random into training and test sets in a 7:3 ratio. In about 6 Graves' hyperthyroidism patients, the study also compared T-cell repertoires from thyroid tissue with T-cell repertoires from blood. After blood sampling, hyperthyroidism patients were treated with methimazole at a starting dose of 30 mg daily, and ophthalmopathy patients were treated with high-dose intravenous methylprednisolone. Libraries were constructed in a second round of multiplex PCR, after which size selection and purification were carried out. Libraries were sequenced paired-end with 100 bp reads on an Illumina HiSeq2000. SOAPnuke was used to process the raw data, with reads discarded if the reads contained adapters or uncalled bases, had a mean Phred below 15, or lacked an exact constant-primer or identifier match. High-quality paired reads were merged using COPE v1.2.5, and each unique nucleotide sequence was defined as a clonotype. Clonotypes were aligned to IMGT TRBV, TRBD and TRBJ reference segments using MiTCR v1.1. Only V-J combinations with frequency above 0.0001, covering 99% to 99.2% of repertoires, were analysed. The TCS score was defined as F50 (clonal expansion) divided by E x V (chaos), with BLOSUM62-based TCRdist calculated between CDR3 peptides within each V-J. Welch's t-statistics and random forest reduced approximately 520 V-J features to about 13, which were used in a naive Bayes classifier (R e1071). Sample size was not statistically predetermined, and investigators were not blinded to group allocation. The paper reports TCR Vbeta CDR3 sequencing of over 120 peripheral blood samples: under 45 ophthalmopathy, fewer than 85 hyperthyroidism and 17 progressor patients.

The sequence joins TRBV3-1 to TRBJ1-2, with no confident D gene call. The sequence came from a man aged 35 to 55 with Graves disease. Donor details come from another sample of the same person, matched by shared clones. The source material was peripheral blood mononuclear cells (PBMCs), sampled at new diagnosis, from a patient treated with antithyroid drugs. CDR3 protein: CASSRSAATIGYGYTF. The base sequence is TGTGCCAGCAGCCGTAGCGCGGCAACCATAGGGTATGGCTACACCTTC.